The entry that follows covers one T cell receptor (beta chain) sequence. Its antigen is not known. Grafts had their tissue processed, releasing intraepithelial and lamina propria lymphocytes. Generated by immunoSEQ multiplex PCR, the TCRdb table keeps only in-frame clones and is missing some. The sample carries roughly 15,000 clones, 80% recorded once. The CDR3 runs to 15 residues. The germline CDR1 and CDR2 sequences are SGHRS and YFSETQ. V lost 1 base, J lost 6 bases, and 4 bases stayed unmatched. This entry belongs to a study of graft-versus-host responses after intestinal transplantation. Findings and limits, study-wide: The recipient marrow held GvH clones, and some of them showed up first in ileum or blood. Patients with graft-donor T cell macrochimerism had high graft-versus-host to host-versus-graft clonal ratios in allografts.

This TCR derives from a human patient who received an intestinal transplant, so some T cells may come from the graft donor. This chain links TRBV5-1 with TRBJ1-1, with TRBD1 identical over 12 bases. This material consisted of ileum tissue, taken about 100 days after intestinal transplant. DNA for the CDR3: TGCGCCAGCAGCTTGCTCGGGACAGGGGGCTCTGAAGCTTTCTTT. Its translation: CASSLLGTGGSEAFF.